A single sample is the source of the 7 T cell receptor beta chains below, sequenced in a study of T cell responses to AZD1222 COVID-19 vaccine. The assay was immunoSEQ multiplex PCR, and TCRdb's table has in-frame clones only and misses some. The data contain 75,000 to 100,000 clones, roughly nine tenths of them seen just once; the ten biggest clones take up roughly 1.7%. The material was peripheral blood, obtained on day 0 of AZD1222 vaccination. All receptors come from an adult in good health.

The gene calls are TRBV28 and TRBJ1-2; 7 bases match TRBD1. This CDR3 spans 17 amino acids. With V trimmed by 4 bases and J by 4 bases, 15 bases remained unmatched. Germline lookup yields CDR1 MDHEN and CDR2 SYDVKM. CDR3 amino acids: CASSSLQTGKGGYGYTF. Written as DNA, the CDR3 is TGTGCCAGCAGTTCTCTCCAGACAGGGAAAGGCGGCTATGGCTACACCTTC.

The chain uses TRBV12-5 and TRBJ1-5; 8 bases align to TRBD1. CDR1 is LGHNT and CDR2 is FRNRAP in the germline V gene. The CDR3 extends over 16 amino acids. The V and J ends lost 4 bases and 2 bases, in that order; junction bases with no gene match: 7. The CDR3 spells CASGSSGGGGNQPQHF. The CDR3, as DNA: TGTGCTAGTGGTTCGTCAGGGGGCGGGGGCAATCAGCCCCAGCATTTT.

The chain combines TRBV30 with TRBJ1-6; D possibly corresponds to TRBD1 (5 bases). The CDR3 spans 15 residues. V was trimmed by 3 bases and J by 12 bases, leaving 21 bases between them. Germline values: CDR1 GTSNPN, CDR2 SVGIG (reference sequence). CDR3 nucleotides: TGTGCCTGGAGCCTCACGGGGGGTCAAGTTGGACCCCTCCACTTT. This codes for CAWSLTGGQVGPLHF.

The chain recombines TRBV30 with TRBJ1-1; D not resolved. Per the germline V gene, CDR1 is GTSNPN and CDR2 is SVGIG (reference sequence). The V end was cut by 2 bases, the J end by 3 bases, with 16 bases between. This CDR3 has 15 residues. The CDR3 sequence: CAWSPADPEYTEAFF. The DNA for the CDR3 is TGTGCCTGGAGTCCCGCTGACCCGGAGTACACTGAAGCTTTCTTT.

This sequence joins TRBV2 and TRBJ2-1; 7 nucleotides line up with TRBD2. The CDR3 covers 13 residues. The V and J ends lost 6 bases and 9 bases, in that order; junction bases with no gene match: 8. The germline CDR1 and CDR2 sequences are SNHLY and FYNNEI. The CDR3 loop is CASSDTLAGEQFF. CDR3 nucleotide sequence: TGTGCCAGCAGCGATACGTTAGCGGGTGAGCAGTTCTTC.

V usage is TRBV10-3 and J usage is TRBJ2-3; the match to TRBD1 covers 7 bases. Germline trimming cut 0 bases from V and 3 bases from J; bases unmatched to any gene: 9. Germline V lookup: CDR1 ENHRY, CDR2 SYGVKD. The CDR3 runs 17 residues. The CDR3 region has the DNA TGTGCCATCAGTGAGTCCTCACAGGGGTATGGAACAGATACGCAGTATTTT. Protein product: CAISESSQGYGTDTQYF.

The chain's CDR3 is CAWSVESHYGYTF. Here the CDR3 DNA reads TGTGCCTGGAGTGTAGAGAGTCACTATGGCTACACCTTC. This rearrangement joins TRBV30 to TRBJ1-2; D gene uncertain. V was clipped by 0 bases and J by 3 bases, with 8 bases between them. The CDR3 runs to 13 residues. From germline, CDR1 is GTSNPN and CDR2 SVGIG (reference sequence). The variable domain in full, completed from reference TRBV30 and TRBJ1-2, reads SQTIHQWPATLVQPVGSPLSLECTVEGTSNPNLYWYRQAAGRGLQLLFYSVGIGQISSEVPQNLSASRPQDRQFILSSKKLLLSDSGFYLCAWSVESHYGYTFGSGTRLTVV.